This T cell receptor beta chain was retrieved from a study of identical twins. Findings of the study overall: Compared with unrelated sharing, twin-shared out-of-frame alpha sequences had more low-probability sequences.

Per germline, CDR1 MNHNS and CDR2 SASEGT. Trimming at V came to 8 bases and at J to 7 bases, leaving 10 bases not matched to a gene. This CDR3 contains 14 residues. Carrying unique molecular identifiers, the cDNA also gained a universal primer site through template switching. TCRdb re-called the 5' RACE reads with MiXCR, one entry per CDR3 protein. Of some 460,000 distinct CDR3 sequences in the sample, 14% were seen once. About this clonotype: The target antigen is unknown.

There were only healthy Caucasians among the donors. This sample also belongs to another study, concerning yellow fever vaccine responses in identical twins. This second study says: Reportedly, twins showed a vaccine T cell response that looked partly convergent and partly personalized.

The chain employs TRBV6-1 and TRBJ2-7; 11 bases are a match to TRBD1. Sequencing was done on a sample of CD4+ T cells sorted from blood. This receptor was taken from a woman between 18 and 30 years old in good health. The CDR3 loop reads CASGTRDRGGEQYF. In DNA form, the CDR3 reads TGTGCCAGCGGGACCCGGGACAGGGGGGGTGAGCAGTACTTC.